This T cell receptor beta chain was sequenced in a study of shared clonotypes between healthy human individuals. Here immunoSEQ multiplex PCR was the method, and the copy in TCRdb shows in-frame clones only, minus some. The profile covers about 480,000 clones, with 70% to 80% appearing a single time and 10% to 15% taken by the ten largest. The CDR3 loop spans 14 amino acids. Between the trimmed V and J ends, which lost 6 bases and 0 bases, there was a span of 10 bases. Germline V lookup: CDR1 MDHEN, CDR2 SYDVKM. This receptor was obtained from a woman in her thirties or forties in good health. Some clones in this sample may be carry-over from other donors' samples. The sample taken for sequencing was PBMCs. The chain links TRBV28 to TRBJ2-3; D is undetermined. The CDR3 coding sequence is TGTGCCAGCAGCCCAACACCCAGCACAGATACGCAGTATTTT. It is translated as CASSPTPSTDTQYF.